Listed here are 23 T cell receptor beta chains from one sample, sequenced in a study of shared clonotypes between healthy human individuals (dated by TCRdb to 2019 to 2021). Library preparation employed the immunoSEQ multiplex PCR assay. Not all clones reach the TCRdb copy of this immuneACCESS table, which keeps in-frame sequences only. Checked studies attribute under half of the gap to unresolved V genes and leave the rest unexplained. The sample has fewer than 800,000 clones on record, about 90% of them singletons. The ten largest clonotypes hold approximately 24% of the sample. For the CD8 naive samples, CD45RO-negative cells were positively selected for CCR7, yielding a CD45RA+CCR7+ population from which TemRA cells were excluded. Material for sequencing was naive CD8+ T cells sorted from blood. The cell subset or site tag for this specimen amounts to: CD45RA+CCR7+. The receptors were gathered from a man younger than 40 in good health.

J is TRBJ2-7 and V is TRBV7-2; possible D gene TRBD2, 6 bases. Germline V gene data show CDR1 as SGHTA and CDR2 as FQGNSA. V gave up 4 bases and J gave up 5 bases, with 15 bases separating them. CDR3 length equals 14 residues. CDR3 coding DNA: TGTGCCAGCAGCTATCCGGGGGTAGGGAACGAGCAGTACTTC. Residues: CASSYPGVGNEQYF.

V usage is TRBV13 and J usage is TRBJ2-2; tentatively, D is TRBD2 (6 bases). CDR1 and CDR2 from the germline V gene are PRHDT and FYEKMQ (reference sequence). V was clipped by 7 bases and J by 4 bases, with 22 bases between them. The CDR3 consists of 17 residues. The CDR3 region is CASTYKTGEAGTGELFF. The CDR3, as DNA: TGTGCCAGCACCTATAAGACGGGGGAGGCGGGCACCGGGGAGCTGTTTTTT.

This clone was detected only a few times. The chain recombines TRBV11-2 with TRBJ1-4; perhaps TRBD1 as D (5 bases). The CDR3 length is 14 residues. Between the trimmed V and J ends, which lost 4 bases and 3 bases, there was a span of 9 bases. Germline V gene data show CDR1 as SGHAT and CDR2 as FQNNGV. The CDR3 sequence is CASSSDMPNEKLFF. In DNA form, the CDR3 reads TGTGCCAGCAGCTCGGACATGCCTAATGAAAAACTGTTTTTT.

This chain links TRBV6-5 with TRBJ2-7, with 11 bases aligning to TRBD2. The CDR3 is 15 amino acids. Germline trimming cut 5 bases from V and 1 base from J; bases unmatched to any gene: 4. Germline V gene data show CDR1 as MNHEY and CDR2 as SVGAGI. For the CDR3, the DNA is TGTGCCAGCAGTCTCGGGACTAGCGGTTCCTACGAGCAGTACTTC. This translates into CASSLGTSGSYEQYF.

This clone was seen only once. This chain joins TRBV7-2 and TRBJ2-1; 15 positions agree with TRBD2. Trimming took 5 bases from V and 2 from J; bases not matched to a gene: 10. Germline values: CDR1 SGHTA, CDR2 FQGNSA. CDR3 length: 19 residues. This chain's CDR3 is CASSTTGLAGGPTYNEQFF. CDR3 DNA sequence: TGTGCCAGCAGCACAACAGGACTAGCGGGAGGGCCAACCTACAATGAGCAGTTCTTC.

About this clone itself: The sample has other DNA sequences that encode this CDR3 too. The chain combines TRBV9 with TRBJ2-1; D gene uncertain. Trimming removed 0 bases from V and 8 bases from J, with 6 bases in between. This CDR3 region has 12 residues. The germline V gene has CDR1 SGDLS and CDR2 YYNGEE. CDR3 amino acids: CASSVDGDEQFF. The CDR3 DNA sequence: TGTGCCAGCAGCGTAGACGGAGATGAGCAGTTCTTC.

The genes are TRBV2 and TRBJ2-1, with 9 bases fitting TRBD2. In germline, CDR1 is SNHLY, CDR2 FYNNEI. V shed 2 bases, J shed 8 bases, and the junction held 7 bases outside the gene matches. This CDR3 is 15 amino acids long. Here the CDR3 reads CASSESLAGIDEQFF. The CDR3 DNA sequence: TGTGCCAGCAGTGAAAGTCTAGCGGGAATCGATGAGCAGTTCTTC.

Details on this clone: A read error may be the cause here, since a much bigger clone is one base away. J is TRBJ2-7 and V is TRBV6-5; D gene unclear. Germline CDR1 MNHEY, CDR2 SVGAGI. CDR3 length equals 11 residues. The V gene lost 5 bases and the J gene lost 0 bases, with 2 bases spanning the gap. The CDR3 coding sequence is TGTGCCAGCAGTGCCTCCTACGAGCAGTACTTC. Translation gives CASSASYEQYF.

This chain connects TRBV28 to TRBJ2-7, with 14 bases fitting TRBD2. CDR3 length: 16 residues. V was pared by 5 bases and J by 4 bases, with 7 bases of the junction left unmatched. Germline loops: CDR1 MDHEN, CDR2 SYDVKM. The CDR3 DNA sequence: TGTGCCAGCAGTAGAAGACTAGCGGGAGGGCAGTACGAGCAGTACTTC. Translated, it gives CASSRRLAGGQYEQYF.

This clone occurred once. The chain carries TRBV4-3 and TRBJ2-7; TRBD2 aligns across 12 bases. Trimming at V came to 1 base and at J to 3 bases, leaving 10 bases not matched to a gene. This CDR3 is built from 18 residues. Germline CDR1 and CDR2: LGHNA and YSLEER. CDR3: CASSQALQTSGSLYEQYF. CDR3 DNA: TGCGCCAGCAGCCAAGCTCTCCAGACTAGCGGGAGTCTCTACGAGCAGTACTTC.

This clone was seen a single time. CDR3 sequence reads: CASSLIWDRQYF. The CDR3 DNA is TGTGCCAGCAGCTTGATTTGGGACAGGCAGTATTTT. This chain uses TRBV5-5 with TRBJ2-3; 7 nucleotides agree with TRBD1. The CDR3 runs to 12 residues. Germline lookup yields CDR1 SGHKS and CDR2 YYEKEE (reference sequence). The J segment lost 11 bases and the V segment lost 1 base, leaving 4 bases of the junction unmatched.

This clone has only one observation. The same CDR3 can be traced to other DNA sequences in this sample. This chain links TRBV9 with TRBJ1-4; TRBD1 matches 10 bases. The CDR3 spans 13 residues. Germline CDR1 is SGDLS and CDR2 is YYNGEE. The junction had 5 bases not matched to a gene; V was cut back by 7 bases and J by 8 bases. The CDR3 loop is CASSPGQGEKLFF. The CDR3 coding sequence is TGTGCCAGCTCTCCGGGACAGGGGGAAAAACTGTTTTTT.

The chain uses TRBV11-3 and TRBJ2-7; D ambiguous. Trimming removed 5 bases at V and 5 bases at J, with 10 bases between. Germline V gives CDR1 SGHNT, CDR2 YENEEA. The CDR3 has 12 amino acids. The CDR3 protein is CASSEFSNEQYF. CDR3 DNA sequence: TGTGCCAGCAGCGAATTTAGCAACGAGCAGTACTTC.

This clone has a single count. This chain uses TRBV4-3 with TRBJ1-2, with a possible D match to TRBD1 (5 bases). There are 17 residues in the CDR3. CDR1 LGHNA and CDR2 YSLEER come from the germline V gene. Trimming removed 4 bases at V and 4 bases at J, with 22 bases between. The CDR3, as DNA: TGCGCCAGCAGCCCCCGAGGGACGGGATTCATGTTCTATGGCTACACCTTC. Protein sequence: CASSPRGTGFMFYGYTF.

The chain recombines TRBV19 with TRBJ1-2; D is unclear. V was cut by 2 bases and J by 7 bases, with 14 bases left in between. Germline lookup yields CDR1 LNHDA and CDR2 SQIVND (reference sequence). CDR3 size: 14 residues. The CDR3 DNA follows: TGTGCCAGTAGTATATTCTCGGGAAATCCTGGCTACACCTTC. This translates into CASSIFSGNPGYTF.

The chain joins TRBV27 to TRBJ1-1, with D possibly matching TRBD1 (6 bases). CDR1 is MNHEY, CDR2 SMNVEV, per germline (reference sequence). Trimming cost V 3 bases and J 4 bases, with 12 bases left between them. The CDR3 has 14 amino acids. The CDR3 DNA sequence: TGTGCCAGCAGTTTGGTAGGCAGGGGCACTGAAGCTTTCTTT. The encoded protein is CASSLVGRGTEAFF.

This chain uses TRBV7-9 with TRBJ2-3, with TRBD2 matching over 7 bases. V trimming: 4 bases; J trimming: 1 base; junction bases outside the gene matches: 5. The length of the CDR3 is 15 residues. CDR1 is SEHNR, CDR2 FQNEAQ, per germline (reference sequence). CDR3 protein: CASSYITSGTDTQYF. In DNA, the CDR3 is TGTGCCAGCAGCTATATTACTAGCGGCACAGATACGCAGTATTTT.

Regarding this clone: Other DNA variants within this sample encode the same CDR3. CDR3 bases: TGTGCCAGCAGCCTCGGGGGAAACTCCTACAATGAGCAGTTCTTC. It specifies CASSLGGNSYNEQFF. The V gene is TRBV6-5, the J gene TRBJ2-1, with TRBD2 as a possible D gene (6 bases). V was clipped by 6 bases and J by 0 bases, with 12 bases between them. The CDR3 totals 15 residues. The germline V gene encodes CDR1 MNHEY and CDR2 SVGAGI.

This clone was seen once. This chain joins TRBV7-9 and TRBJ2-1, with 9 nucleotides matching TRBD2. J gave up 3 bases and V 2 bases, and 5 bases lay outside the gene matches. The CDR3 runs to 16 residues. Looked up from germline, CDR1 is SEHNR and CDR2 is FQNEAQ (reference sequence). The CDR3 DNA reads TGTGCCAGCAGCTTAAGGTCTAGCGGGATCTACAATGAGCAGTTCTTC. Its protein is CASSLRSSGIYNEQFF.

The chain carries TRBV4-1 and TRBJ1-2; 7 nucleotides match TRBD1. Unmatched junction bases numbered 4, after V lost 1 base and J lost 2 bases. The CDR3 contains 15 residues. Germline V gene sequence: CDR1 MGHRA, CDR2 YSYEKL. CDR3 sequence reads: CASSQATGQNYGYTF. The CDR3 DNA follows: TGCGCCAGCAGCCAAGCTACGGGACAGAACTATGGCTACACCTTC.

The chain is built from TRBV14 and TRBJ2-7; D is uncertain. The CDR3 has 16 residues. Trimming shortened V by 0 bases and J by 4 bases, and 16 bases separated the two germline ends. The germline CDR1 and CDR2 sequences are SGHDN and FVKESK. The CDR3 loop reads CASSQDSRVFGYEQYF. The DNA of the CDR3 is TGTGCCAGCAGCCAAGACTCTCGGGTTTTTGGGTACGAGCAGTACTTC.

This chain connects TRBV2 to TRBJ2-3; D may correspond to TRBD1 or TRBD2 (5 bases each). Trimming stripped 2 bases from V and 2 bases from J, with 20 bases between. This CDR3 has 18 residues. CDR1 SNHLY and CDR2 FYNNEI come from the germline V gene. The CDR3 coding sequence is TGTGCCAGCAGTGAAAGCCCTCCGGGACGACAACCCACAGATACGCAGTATTTT. Translation: CASSESPPGRQPTDTQYF. Combining the CDR3 with reference TRBV2 and TRBJ2-3 gives the whole variable domain EPEVTQTPSHQVTQMGQEVILRCVPISNHLYFYWYRQILGQKVEFLVSFYNNEISEKSEIFDDQFSVERPDGSNFTLKIRSTKLEDSAMYFCASSESPPGRQPTDTQYFGPGTRLTVL.

This chain connects TRBV11-2 to TRBJ2-5, with D possibly TRBD1 on 6 matching bases. Trimming pared 6 bases from V and 6 bases from J, leaving 17 bases between. The CDR3 extends over 14 amino acids. CDR1 is SGHAT and CDR2 is FQNNGV in the germline V gene. The CDR3 nucleotides are TGTGCCAGCAGTTCGACAGGCAGGACAAAGACCCAGTACTTC. Protein: CASSSTGRTKTQYF.